This TCR beta chain was recovered during a study of T-cell memory formation after mild COVID-19 (dated by TCRdb to the early 2020s). Describing the broader study: Most TCR sequence clusters were specific to one of the two donors. In a couple of donors, T-cell clones that expanded and contracted after mild COVID-19 were followed by sequencing TCRalpha and TCRbeta repertoires longitudinally. The cohort comprised two young, previously healthy adult volunteers, one female and one male. Study-wide conclusions, independent of this receptor: Clones that contracted from day 15 to 85 showed balanced CD4/CD8 phenotypes, whereas a second wave of clones that expanded from day 15 to 37 leaned towards CD4+. The detection of some responding clones in pre-infection memory suggests that pre-existing cross-reactive memory T cells joined the SARS-CoV-2 response. Contracting CD4+ clones were found mainly in CM and EM memory subsets, while CD8+ clones were enriched in EMRA. SARS-CoV-2 specificity of the second-wave clones peaking on day 37 was not confirmed. The study covered only a couple of mild cases, and larger cohorts including severe cases with pre-infection samples were considered necessary.

Per the germline V gene, SGHVS is the CDR1 and FNYEAQ is the CDR2. The CDR3, cysteine through phenylalanine, is 16 amino acids long. Only the CDR3 part of the read is kept: 48 bases, read in frame from the first base. V and J are truncated by 2 bases and 1 base respectively, leaving an intervening sequence of 12 bases. This clonotype was counted only a few times. Its antigen specificity is not known. Within one base of it there is no much larger clone, and no base qualities were kept. PBMCs were isolated by Ficoll-Paque density gradient centrifugation. TCRdb records Illumina NovaSeq 6000 as the sequencer. TCRalpha and TCRbeta cDNA libraries were built by 5'RACE with constant-segment primers, adding sample barcodes and unique molecular identifiers. Trizol reagent was used to extract RNA from every sample. Library amplification was performed in two PCR steps, and a second sample barcode and Illumina TruSeq adapters were introduced in the second step. Libraries were sequenced on an Illumina NovaSeq with 2 x 150 bp paired-end reads. In the paper's pipeline: Reads were demultiplexed and collapsed into UMI-guided consensus sequences with migec v1.2.7. Using mixcr v2.1.11, UMI consensuses were aligned to TRA and TRB V and J templates and then assembled into clonotypes. A clonotype was counted as expanded or contracted only if both edgeR and NoisET called the change significant, with noise models trained on biological replicates. edgeR calls used a false discovery rate-adjusted p below 0.01 and a log2 fold-change threshold of 1. As an exploratory analysis of dynamics, max-normalized trajectories of the 1000 most abundant clonotypes were examined with PCA combined with hierarchical clustering. The CD4 or CD8 phenotype of responding clones was assigned using the separately sequenced CD4+ and CD8+ repertoires. The raw public reads went through TCRdb reprocessing: fastp at Q25, MiXCR clone calling, in-frame beta chains kept. Rows are unified per CDR3 protein, each entry keeping the most common DNA and genes. TCRdb, not the authors, supplied the V and J calls. The sample has a few hundred thousand distinct CDR3 sequences on record, less than 25% of them singletons. The ten largest account for 8.5% to 10% of the sample.

The chain is encoded by TRBV7-6 joined to TRBJ2-1; the D gene is possibly TRBD2, with 6 bases matching. This clonotype was sampled from an adult woman who had mild COVID-19 (a few samples of this study predate the infection). The sample titles of this study are shuffled in the database, so cell type and time point are left out; the donor was told from shared clones. Sequenced material: PBMCs or a T cell subset sorted from them (not recorded which). The sequenced DNA is TGTGCCAGCAGCTTATCTCCGGGGGATTCCTACAATGAGCAGTTCTTC. It translates as CASSLSPGDSYNEQFF.